This T cell receptor beta chain comes out of a study of graft-versus-host responses after intestinal transplantation. Study-level information: Multivisceral, liver-intestinal, or isolated intestinal transplants were given to recipients. Following induction with anti-thymocyte globulin, all recipients were given tacrolimus and steroids for two to four years.

Overall study results and limits: GvH clonotypes were identified within recipient marrow, with a subset emerging first in ileum or blood.

This CDR3 contains 15 residues. Germline-derived CDR1 and CDR2 are MGHRA and YSYEKL. V lost 1 base to trimming and J lost 8 bases; unmatched junction nucleotides: 4. The repertoire was sequenced with immunoSEQ multiplex PCR; TCRdb's copy has only in-frame clones and lacks some. The repertoire has more than 85,000 clones, under 95% of them found once; the top ten carry approximately 0.064%. This clone was counted a few times. Its antigen is as yet unknown. The TCR originated in a human donor who was the organ donor for an intestinal transplant. Sequences were derived from unstimulated CD8+ T cells sorted from spleen or lymph node cells, sampled before transplant. The V call is TRBV4-1, the J call TRBJ1-6; TRBD1 matches 8 bases. The CDR3 coding sequence is TGCGCCAGCAGCCAAGGGACAGGGAGGGATTCACCCCTCCACTTT. Its translation is CASSQGTGRDSPLHF.